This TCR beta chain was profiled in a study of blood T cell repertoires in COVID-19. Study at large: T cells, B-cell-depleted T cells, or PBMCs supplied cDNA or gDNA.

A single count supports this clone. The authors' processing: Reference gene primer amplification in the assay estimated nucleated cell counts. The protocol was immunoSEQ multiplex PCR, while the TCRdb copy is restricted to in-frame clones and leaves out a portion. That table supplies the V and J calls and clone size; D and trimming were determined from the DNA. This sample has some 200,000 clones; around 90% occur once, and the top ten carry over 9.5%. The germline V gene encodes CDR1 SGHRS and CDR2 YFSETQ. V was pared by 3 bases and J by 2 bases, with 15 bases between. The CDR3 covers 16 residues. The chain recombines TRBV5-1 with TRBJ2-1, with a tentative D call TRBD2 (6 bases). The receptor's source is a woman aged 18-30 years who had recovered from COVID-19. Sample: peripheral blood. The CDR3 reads CASSSPGGDTYNEQFF. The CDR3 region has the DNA TGCGCCAGCAGCTCCCCTGGCGGGGATACCTACAATGAGCAGTTCTTC.